Listed below are T cell receptor beta chains from one sample, sequenced in a study of blood T cell repertoires in COVID-19. Libraries were prepared by immunoSEQ multiplex PCR; TCRdb keeps only in-frame clonotypes and omits some of them. The sample yields about 150,000 clones, about nine tenths seen once. Sequencing input: PBMCs or T cells enriched from blood (not recorded which). The origin of the receptors is a man between 45 and 60 years old who had recovered from COVID-19. CDR3s include the opening cysteine and the closing phenylalanine or tryptophan. The D gene is left open where the match is weak. Only part of the rows carry a size: once, few, many, or a class if the clone is expanded.

d_gene,abundance,j_gene,v_gene,CDR3aa,CDR3nt
.,.,TRBJ1-1,TRBV5-1,CASSFAGEAFF,TGCGCCAGCAGCTTCGCGGGTGAAGCTTTCTTT
.,.,TRBJ2-3,TRBV6-5,CASSYSLSSTDTQYF,TGTGCCAGCAGTTACTCGCTTAGCTCAACAGATACGCAGTATTTT
.,.,TRBJ2-5,TRBV27,CASSEDYPQETQYF,TGTGCCAGCAGTGAGGACTATCCCCAGGAGACCCAGTACTTC
.,.,TRBJ2-7,TRBV9,CASSVTGTPSYEQYF,TGTGCCAGCAGCGTCACCGGGACTCCTAGTTACGAGCAGTACTTC
TRBD1,.,TRBJ1-5,TRBV18,CASSPPRDRGIQPQHF,TGTGCCAGCTCACCACCACGCGACAGGGGGATTCAGCCCCAGCATTTT
TRBD1,.,TRBJ2-5,TRBV28,CASRPGQGRETQYF,TGTGCCAGCAGACCGGGACAGGGTCGGGAGACCCAGTACTTC
.,.,TRBJ1-5,TRBV28,CASTLFSGQPQHF,TGTGCCAGCACCCTATTTAGCGGACAGCCCCAGCATTTT
TRBD2,.,TRBJ2-1,TRBV5-1,CASSSSGGYNEQFF,TGCGCCAGCAGCTCTAGCGGGGGATACAATGAGCAGTTCTTC
.,.,TRBJ2-1,TRBV7-9,CASSYVPGLLGNEQFF,TGTGCCAGCAGCTACGTACCGGGACTCCTTGGTAATGAGCAGTTCTTC
.,.,TRBJ2-2,TRBV11-2,CASSLVTAPGELFF,TGTGCCAGCAGCTTAGTGACAGCCCCCGGGGAGCTGTTTTTT
.,.,TRBJ1-2,TRBV11-2,CASSSKPRYGYTF,TGTGCCAGCAGTTCCAAACCCAGATATGGCTACACCTTC
.,.,TRBJ2-6,TRBV29-1,CSASVLSGANVLTF,TGCAGCGCCTCTGTCCTCTCTGGGGCCAACGTCCTGACTTTC
.,.,TRBJ2-2,TRBV6-5,CASRGIGPYTGELFF,TGTGCCAGCAGGGGCATCGGCCCCTACACCGGGGAGCTGTTTTTT
TRBD1,.,TRBJ1-6,TRBV20-1,CSASKQTGADSPLHF,TGCAGTGCTAGTAAGCAGACAGGGGCGGATTCACCCCTCCACTTT
TRBD1,.,TRBJ1-5,TRBV18,CASSRLAFGDRGAREGNQPQHF,TGTGCCAGCTCACGGCTCGCTTTTGGGGACAGGGGCGCCCGAGAGGGCAATCAGCCCCAGCATTTT
TRBD2,.,TRBJ2-7,TRBV11-2,CASREVSGGYEQYF,TGTGCCAGCAGGGAGGTTAGCGGGGGCTACGAGCAGTACTTC
.,.,TRBJ2-2,TRBV15,CATSRVRGGTGELFF,TGTGCCACCAGCAGAGTGCGAGGGGGCACCGGGGAGCTGTTTTTT
.,.,TRBJ2-7,TRBV28,CASRSYQGSYEQYF,TGTGCCAGCAGGTCGTATCAGGGATCCTACGAGCAGTACTTC
.,.,TRBJ1-2,TRBV28,CASSYYRDTSNYGYTF,TGTGCCAGCAGTTACTACCGGGACACATCTAACTATGGCTACACCTTC
TRBD1,.,TRBJ1-5,TRBV2,CASRVDRVTYSNQPQHF,TGTGCCAGCAGGGTGGACAGGGTCACTTATAGCAATCAGCCCCAGCATTTT
.,.,TRBJ1-2,TRBV15,CATSRGGSRVNGYTF,TGTGCCACCAGCAGAGGCGGCAGTAGAGTTAATGGCTACACCTTC
.,.,TRBJ1-3,TRBV7-9,CASSLGQGYTIYF,TGTGCCAGCAGCTTAGGTCAGGGCTACACCATATATTTT
TRBD2,.,TRBJ2-7,TRBV5-4,CASSLATSGREYEQYF,TGTGCCAGCAGCTTGGCGACAAGCGGGAGAGAATACGAGCAGTACTTC
TRBD1,.,TRBJ1-5,TRBV6-5,CASSRDRAQPQHF,TGTGCCAGCAGCCGGGACAGGGCTCAGCCCCAGCATTTT
TRBD1,.,TRBJ2-3,TRBV3-1/TRBV3-2,CASSQATGGDTQYF,TGTGCCAGCAGCCAAGCTACAGGGGGAGATACGCAGTATTTT
.,.,TRBJ2-7,TRBV5-8,CASSISYFSSYEQYF,TGTGCCAGCAGCATATCTTACTTTAGCTCCTACGAGCAGTACTTC
.,.,TRBJ2-7,TRBV18,CASSYFRGSYEQYF,TGTGCCAGCTCATACTTCCGGGGGAGCTACGAGCAGTACTTC
TRBD2,once,TRBJ2-1,TRBV4-2,CASSQDPSGRANEQFF,TGTGCCAGCAGCCAAGATCCCAGCGGGAGGGCCAATGAGCAGTTCTTC
.,.,TRBJ1-5,TRBV11-2,CASSLGPGGFSNQPQHF,TGTGCCAGCAGCTTAGGACCCGGAGGGTTTAGCAATCAGCCCCAGCATTTT
.,.,TRBJ1-2,TRBV28,CASRDGGPDYGYTF,TGTGCCAGCAGGGACGGGGGGCCTGACTATGGCTACACCTTC
TRBD1,.,TRBJ1-4,TRBV24-1,CATSDTRQGGEKLFF,TGTGCCACCAGTGATACCCGACAGGGGGGTGAAAAACTGTTTTTT
.,.,TRBJ1-2,TRBV5-1,CASSLVQGGPHGYTF,TGCGCCAGCAGCTTGGTCCAGGGAGGTCCCCATGGCTACACCTTC
.,few,TRBJ2-6,TRBV11-2,CASSLSAGANVLTF,TGTGCCAGCAGCTTATCGGCTGGGGCCAACGTCCTGACTTTC
TRBD1,few,TRBJ1-2,TRBV2,CASSANRGVGYTF,TGTGCCAGCAGTGCAAACAGGGGAGTCGGCTACACCTTC
TRBD2,.,TRBJ2-5,TRBV5-1,CASSLAASGGETQYF,TGCGCCAGCAGCTTGGCCGCTAGCGGGGGGGAGACCCAGTACTTC
TRBD2,.,TRBJ2-1,TRBV7-2,CASSPMGLAHNEQFF,TGTGCCAGCAGCCCAATGGGACTAGCTCACAATGAGCAGTTCTTC
TRBD2,once,TRBJ2-3,TRBV7-2,CASSLGLLAGTDTQYF,TGTGCCAGCAGCTTAGGACTTCTAGCGGGCACAGATACGCAGTATTTT
TRBD2,once,TRBJ2-5,TRBV5-4,CASSPSTAGGRRGETQYF,TGTGCCAGCAGCCCCTCAACAGCGGGAGGACGACGGGGGGAGACCCAGTACTTC
.,.,TRBJ1-3,TRBV6-6,CASIYYSGNTIYF,TGTGCCAGCATTTATTACTCTGGAAACACCATATATTTT
TRBD1,.,TRBJ1-2,TRBV3-1/TRBV3-2,CASSLGSTGGNYGYTF,TGTGCCAGCAGCCTGGGCTCGACAGGGGGCAACTATGGCTACACCTTC
.,.,TRBJ2-6,TRBV29-1,CSVPRGGSGANVLTF,TGCAGCGTTCCCCGTGGGGGGTCTGGGGCCAACGTCCTGACTTTC
.,.,TRBJ1-5,TRBV28,CASRSIGRPQHF,TGTGCCAGTCGGTCCATCGGGAGGCCCCAGCATTTT
.,.,TRBJ1-1,TRBV2,CASTYQGNTEAFF,TGTGCCAGCACCTACCAGGGGAACACTGAAGCTTTCTTT
TRBD1,.,TRBJ1-5,TRBV27,CASSRIRDRQIQPQHF,TGTGCCAGCAGCCGGATCCGGGACAGGCAGATTCAGCCCCAGCATTTT
.,few,TRBJ1-4,TRBV2,CASSDLQGGEKLFF,TGTGCCAGCAGTGATTTACAGGGTGGAGAAAAACTGTTTTTT
TRBD1,.,TRBJ2-7,TRBV4-3,CASSQGGTGGNYEQYF,TGCGCCAGCAGCCAAGGAGGGACAGGGGGCAACTACGAGCAGTACTTC
TRBD1,.,TRBJ2-1,TRBV19,CASSGFDRGSYNEQFF,TGTGCCAGTAGTGGATTCGACAGGGGATCATACAATGAGCAGTTCTTC
TRBD1,.,TRBJ1-3,TRBV28,CASSPGQGAQGNTIYF,TGTGCCAGCAGTCCGGGACAGGGGGCGCAGGGAAACACCATATATTTT
TRBD1,.,TRBJ1-1,TRBV19,CASSTRTGGERTEAFF,TGTGCCAGTAGTACACGGACAGGGGGAGAGAGGACTGAAGCTTTCTTT
TRBD2,.,TRBJ2-1,TRBV11-1,CASSSNARGEFF,TGTGCCAGCAGCTCCAACGCCCGGGGGGAGTTCTTC
.,.,TRBJ1-4,TRBV28,CASALLGVGEKLFF,TGTGCCAGCGCCCTCTTAGGGGTTGGCGAAAAACTGTTTTTT